These 16 T cell receptor beta chains share one sample of origin, sequenced in a study of beta chain features in type 1 diabetes. Expressed TCRB transcripts got sequenced, as all isolated RNA was reverse transcribed. The assay was immunoSEQ multiplex PCR, and TCRdb's table has in-frame clones only and misses some. The repertoire includes fewer than 350,000 clones, 8% of them detected once, and 0.9% to 1.2% sits in the top ten. The sequenced sample was central memory CD4+ T cells from blood. All receptors come from a young woman in good health.

The V gene is TRBV7-9, the J gene TRBJ1-5; 7 bases are shared with TRBD1. V lost 4 bases and J lost 4; bases outside the gene matches: 7. CDR3 size: 15 residues. Germline V gene lookup returns CDR1 SEHNR and CDR2 FQNEAQ (reference sequence). The CDR3 here is CASSSGQAGNQPQHF. The CDR3 coding sequence is TGTGCCAGCAGCTCAGGACAGGCTGGAAATCAGCCCCAGCATTTT.

The CDR3 sequence is CASSLGGTADTQYF. The CDR3 DNA reads as TGCGCCAGCAGCTTGGGCGGGACCGCAGATACGCAGTATTTT. The chain is built from TRBV5-1 and TRBJ2-3, with D perhaps TRBD2 (6 bases). Germline assignment: CDR1 SGHRS and CDR2 YFSETQ. The CDR3 extends over 14 amino acids. The V end lost 0 bases, the J end lost 4 bases, and 9 bases lay between the germline ends.

This clone has at least ten counts. The V call is TRBV2, the J call TRBJ2-5; 7 bases are a match to TRBD1. V shed 6 bases and J 5 bases; nucleotides not matched to a gene: 12. CDR1 is SNHLY and CDR2 is FYNNEI in the germline V gene. The CDR3 has 15 amino acids. This CDR3 reads CASSQTGVPQETQYF. The CDR3 DNA is TGTGCCAGCAGCCAAACAGGGGTTCCCCAGGAGACCCAGTACTTC.

This clone was observed a few times. The chain uses TRBV6-6 and TRBJ1-5, with D uncertain. The length of the CDR3 is 13 residues. The V end was cut by 5 bases, the J end by 5 bases, with 10 bases between. In germline, CDR1 is MNHNY, CDR2 SVGAGI (reference sequence). The CDR3 sequence: CASSGGPYQPQHF. In nucleotides, the CDR3 is TGTGCCAGCAGTGGTGGGCCATATCAGCCCCAGCATTTT.

With respect to this clone: An end of the junction differs from the germline gene, which may be a read error. The rearrangement joins TRBV4-2 to TRBJ1-3; possibly TRBD1 for D (5 bases). The CDR3 extends over 15 amino acids. Germline V lookup: CDR1 LGHNA, CDR2 YNFKEQ. CDR3: CASSKDSSSGNTIYF. The CDR3 DNA follows: TGTGCCAGCAGCAAAGACAGTTCCTCTGGAAACACCATATATTTT.

This clone was recorded at least ten times. The genes are TRBV7-9 and TRBJ2-2, with unresolved D. Germline V gene lookup returns CDR1 SEHNR and CDR2 FQNEAQ (reference sequence). The CDR3 runs 14 residues. The ends were cut back, 5 bases at V and 6 bases at J, with 13 bases in the middle. The CDR3 loop reads CASSPRGRSGELFF. In DNA, the CDR3 is TGTGCCAGCAGCCCTAGAGGTCGCTCCGGGGAGCTGTTTTTT.

This chain uses TRBV7-2 with TRBJ1-2; 7 positions match TRBD1. The CDR3 has 14 residues. Per germline, CDR1 SGHTA and CDR2 FQGNSA. After removal of 4 bases from V and 8 bases from J, the junction contained 10 bases not matched to a gene. This CDR3 reads CASSSLTGIRGYTF. CDR3 DNA sequence: TGTGCCAGCAGCTCATTGACAGGGATTAGGGGCTACACCTTC.

V usage is TRBV11-3 and J usage is TRBJ2-4, with D perhaps being TRBD1 or TRBD2 (5 bases each). The CDR3 length is 14 residues. The V and J ends lost 3 bases and 6 bases respectively, with 12 bases between them. The germline V gene encodes CDR1 SGHNT and CDR2 YENEEA. DNA for the CDR3: TGTGCCAGCAGCTTCGAGGCGAGGGGAAACATTCAGTACTTC. Amino acid sequence: CASSFEARGNIQYF.

The V gene is TRBV4-3, the J gene TRBJ1-1; D is possibly TRBD1 (5 bases). V gave up 4 bases and J gave up 5 bases, with 11 bases separating them. Per the germline V gene, CDR1 is LGHNA and CDR2 is YSLEER. The CDR3 totals 13 residues. The CDR3 sequence: CASSRGGETEAFF. For the CDR3, the DNA is TGCGCCAGCAGCCGCGGAGGGGAGACTGAAGCTTTCTTT.

V and J are TRBV7-3 and TRBJ1-1; 7 nucleotides align to TRBD1. The CDR3 extends over 14 amino acids. The germline gives CDR1 SGHTA, CDR2 FQGTGA. V shed 5 bases and J 3 bases; nucleotides not matched to a gene: 6. CDR3 nucleotides: TGTGCCAGCAGCGTCTACGGGACAGACACTGAAGCTTTCTTT. As protein: CASSVYGTDTEAFF.

This clone has only a few counts. The chain combines TRBV5-4 with TRBJ2-7, with TRBD1 identical over 8 bases. The J segment lost 6 bases and the V segment lost 6 bases, leaving 11 bases of the junction unmatched. The CDR3 runs 14 residues. The germline V gene encodes CDR1 SGHNT and CDR2 YYREEE (reference sequence). The CDR3 region has the DNA TGTGCCAGCACAAATTCCGGACAGGGAAGCGAGCAGTACTTC. It encodes CASTNSGQGSEQYF.

This clone was seen only a few times. This chain links TRBV2 with TRBJ2-7; 9 positions match TRBD1. The germline V gene has CDR1 SNHLY and CDR2 FYNNEI. V lost 7 bases and J lost 6; bases outside the gene matches: 7. CDR3 length: 13 residues. The CDR3 DNA reads as TGTGCCAGCAAGGGGGACAGGGTACCCGAGCAGTACGTC. Its translation is CASKGDRVPEQYV.

This clone occurred a few times. The sample holds other DNA sequences that translate to the same CDR3. This CDR3 is CASSSGQGQETQYF. In nucleotides, the CDR3 is TGTGCCAGCAGCTCAGGACAGGGGCAAGAGACCCAGTACTTC. The V call is TRBV7-9, the J call TRBJ2-5, with 9 bases lining up with TRBD1. The CDR3 covers 14 residues. V trimming: 4 bases; J trimming: 2 bases; junction bases outside the gene matches: 2. Germline V gives CDR1 SEHNR, CDR2 FQNEAQ (reference sequence). Variable domain in full (rest from reference TRBV7-9 and TRBJ2-5): DTGVSQNPRHKITKRGQNVTFRCDPISEHNRLYWYRQTLGQGPEFLTYFQNEAQLEKSRLLSDRFSAERPKGSFSTLEIQRTEQGDSAMYLCASSSGQGQETQYFGPGTRLLVL.

On this clone: The identical CDR3 is also encoded by other nucleotide sequences in the sample. The genes are TRBV7-9 and TRBJ2-2, with D possibly matching TRBD2 (6 bases). The V end lost 5 bases, the J end lost 8 bases, and 12 bases lay between the germline ends. CDR1 and CDR2 from the germline V gene are SEHNR and FQNEAQ (reference sequence). CDR3 size: 13 residues. This chain's CDR3 is CASSLTGVGELFF. The CDR3 DNA follows: TGTGCCAGCAGCCTTACGGGAGTAGGGGAGCTGTTTTTT.

This clone was observed a few times. CDR3 sequence reads: CASSERDTEAFF. In nucleotides, the CDR3 is TGTGCCAGCAGTGAAAGGGACACTGAAGCTTTCTTT. This chain connects TRBV6-1 to TRBJ1-1; no definite D call. With 2 bases removed from V and 3 bases from J, the gap between germline ends came to 4 bases. This CDR3 region has 12 residues. From germline, CDR1 is MNHNS and CDR2 SASEGT.

There are a few counts of this clone. The V call is TRBV12-2, the J call TRBJ2-7. TRBV12-2 is noted as a pseudogene. The CDR3 is 14 residues long. The CDR3 DNA follows: TGTGCAAGTCGCTCAAGGGGAGAGTCGTACGAGCAGTACGTC. Translating gives CASRSRGESYEQYV.